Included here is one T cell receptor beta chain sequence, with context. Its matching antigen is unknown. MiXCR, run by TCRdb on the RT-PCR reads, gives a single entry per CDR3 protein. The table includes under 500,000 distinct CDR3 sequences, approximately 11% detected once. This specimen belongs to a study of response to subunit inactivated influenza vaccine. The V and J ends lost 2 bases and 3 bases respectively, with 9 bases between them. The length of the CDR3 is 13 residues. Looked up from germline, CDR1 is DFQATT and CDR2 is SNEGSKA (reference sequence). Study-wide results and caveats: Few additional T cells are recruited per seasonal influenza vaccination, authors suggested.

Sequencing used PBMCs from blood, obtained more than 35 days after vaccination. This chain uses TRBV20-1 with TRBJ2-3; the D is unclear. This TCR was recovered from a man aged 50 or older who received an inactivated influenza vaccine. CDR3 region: CSARLGTTDTQYF. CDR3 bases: TGCAGTGCTAGATTGGGCACGACAGATACGCAGTATTTT.